The source of this T cell receptor (beta chain) is a study of blood T cell repertoires in COVID-19. Overall study context: Donors in the United States, Italy and Spain gave samples during acute or convalescent COVID-19. Sources were T cells, B-cell-depleted T cells, or PBMCs; the material itself was cDNA or gDNA.

Sequenced by immunoSEQ multiplex PCR; TCRdb stores in-frame clones only, minus some. The sample holds fewer than 300,000 clones, over 75% seen once. This study enrolled people aged 18 to 89 from about two dozen US geographic areas. What the recovered Cohort 3 donors had was two negative PCRs, clearance, or symptom resolution. There are 14 residues in the CDR3. V lost 3 bases, J lost 8 bases, and 12 bases stayed unmatched. CDR1 GTSNPN and CDR2 SVGIG come from the germline V gene (reference sequence). The chain uses TRBV30 and TRBJ1-2; 7 bases align to TRBD1. The sequenced material came from PBMCs or T cells enriched from blood (not recorded which). The TCR originated in a woman aged 25 to 39 who had recovered from COVID-19. The CDR3 here is CAWSGDSLRRGYTF. The CDR3 nucleotides are TGTGCCTGGAGCGGGGACAGCCTGAGGAGGGGCTACACCTTC.